What follows is one T cell receptor (beta chain) and its context. Its cognate antigen is unknown. Amplification used 60 Vbeta primers and 13 Jbeta primers. TCRdb keeps only in-frame clones here, not all; method: immunoSEQ multiplex PCR. The sample yields roughly 160,000 clones, roughly 83% seen once. This sample stems from a study of cytomegalovirus exposure and HLA in healthy donors. Findings of the study overall: Most likely, a cluster of highly shared sequence variants arose as a sequencing artifact. Within an earlier analysis, most TCR beta V segments proved productive either about 90% or about 30% of the time.

The receptor comes from a boy aged 2 to 10 in good health and CMV-seronegative. Sequenced material: PBMCs.

In DNA, the CDR3 is TGTGCCAGCAGCTCGATCGGCGGGAGCACAGATACGCAGTATTTT. Translation: CASSSIGGSTDTQYF. The chain combines TRBV7-3 with TRBJ2-3; a weak D match, TRBD2 (5 bases). Germline V gene sequence: CDR1 SGHTA, CDR2 FQGTGA. This CDR3 has 15 residues. V gave up 4 bases and J gave up 0 bases, with 11 bases separating them.